These T cell receptor beta chains were read from a single sample in a study of T cells in Graves' hyperthyroidism and ophthalmopathy. Each CDR3 protein gets one entry after TCRdb re-called the multiplex PCR reads with MiXCR. Among fewer than 750,000 distinct CDR3 sequences listed, roughly 15% were seen once. Source material: blood. Source of these receptors: a woman aged 50 to 65 with Graves' ophthalmopathy. Each CDR3 is given with its conserved first and last residue. A D gene is named only where the DNA matches it firmly. Size values are once, few and many counts, or a class for expanded clones, and some rows have none.

abundance	v_gene	d_gene	j_gene	CDR3aa	CDR3nt
many	TRBV7-9	NA	TRBJ2-7	CASSLGVDYTYEQYF	TGTGCCAGCAGCTTAGGTGTTGATTACACCTACGAGCAGTACTTC
NA	TRBV7-2	NA	TRBJ1-3	CASSIDMSGNTIYF	TGTGCCAGCAGCATCGACATGAGCGGAAACACCATATATTTT
many	TRBV7-9	NA	TRBJ1-5	CASSPGWDGRFNQPQHF	TGTGCCAGCAGCCCCGGGTGGGACGGAAGATTCAATCAGCCCCAGCATTTT
few	TRBV28	NA	TRBJ1-6	CASKRAWGADSPLRF	TGTGCCAGCAAACGCGCCTGGGGGGCGGATTCACCCCTCCGCTTT
NA	TRBV6-2/TRBV6-3	TRBD1	TRBJ1-5	CASSYPGRGRFNQPQHF	TGTGCCAGCAGTTATCCTGGCAGGGGGCGTTTCAATCAGCCCCAGCATTTT
NA	TRBV11-2	NA	TRBJ2-3	CASSQHLSKDTQYF	TGTGCCAGCAGTCAACACCTAAGCAAAGATACGCAGTATTTT
many	TRBV11-3	NA	TRBJ2-2	CASSSRTTGELFF	TGTGCCAGCAGCTCTAGGACCACCGGGGAGCTGTTTTTT
many	TRBV27	TRBD1	TRBJ1-2	CASSAPGQGSYGYTF	TGTGCCAGCAGTGCTCCGGGACAGGGTAGCTATGGCTACACCTTC
NA	TRBV6-2/TRBV6-3	TRBD1	TRBJ2-4	CASSPGQNIQYF	TGTGCCAGCAGTCCGGGACAGAACATTCAGTACTTC
many	TRBV12-3/TRBV12-4	TRBD1	TRBJ1-2	CASSLKPGQPPNYGYTF	TGTGCCAGCAGTCTTAAACCGGGACAGCCTCCTAACTATGGCTACACCTTC
few	TRBV2	NA	TRBJ2-7	CASSRDMWTEQYF	TGTGCCAGCAGTCGCGACATGTGGACCGAGCAGTACTTC
many	TRBV2	NA	TRBJ2-2	CASSVKRANTGELFF	TGTGCCAGCAGTGTTAAGCGCGCGAACACCGGGGAGCTGTTTTTT
NA	TRBV24-1	NA	TRBJ2-1	CATSDSFAGSSYNEQFF	TGTGCCACCAGTGATTCCTTTGCGGGAAGCTCCTACAATGAGCAGTTCTTC
NA	TRBV6-1	NA	TRBJ2-7	CATWDVTREQYF	TGTGCCACCTGGGACGTGACTCGGGAGCAGTACTTC
many	TRBV20-1	NA	TRBJ1-2	CSARVGGQQDGYTF	TGCAGTGCTAGAGTTGGAGGGCAGCAGGATGGCTACACCTTC
many	TRBV28	NA	TRBJ2-4	CASSTYRVAKNIQYF	TGTGCCAGCAGTACTTACAGAGTAGCCAAAAACATTCAGTACTTC
few	TRBV5-1	NA	TRBJ2-6	CASSPDSASGANVLTF	TGCGCCAGCAGCCCGGACAGTGCGTCTGGGGCCAACGTCCTGACTTTC
NA	TRBV30	NA	TRBJ2-2	CAWTPVRAGELFF	TGTGCCTGGACTCCGGTGAGGGCCGGGGAGCTGTTTTTT
few	TRBV11-2	NA	TRBJ2-7	CASSRPSAGSYEQYF	TGTGCCAGCAGCCGCCCCTCGGCAGGTTCCTACGAGCAGTACTTC
few	TRBV6-2/TRBV6-3	TRBD1	TRBJ1-5	CASSSGTGRYSNQPQHF	TGTGCCAGCAGTTCCGGGACAGGGCGGTATAGCAATCAGCCCCAGCATTTT
NA	TRBV7-3	NA	TRBJ2-7	CASSFHLARVTDAYEQYF	TGTGCCAGCAGCTTTCATCTGGCCAGGGTTACCGACGCCTACGAGCAGTACTTC
many	TRBV6-1	TRBD2	TRBJ2-7	CASRSTSGGEQYF	TGTGCCAGCAGATCGACTAGCGGTGGCGAGCAGTACTTC
few	TRBV20-1	TRBD1	TRBJ1-6	CSAATPRDRGSPLHF	TGCAGTGCCGCAACACCCCGGGACAGGGGATCACCCCTCCACTTT
NA	TRBV11-3	NA	TRBJ1-1	CASSLGQGGSTEAFF	TGTGCCAGCAGCCTCGGTCAGGGAGGGAGCACTGAAGCTTTCTTT
NA	TRBV10-3	NA	TRBJ1-4	CAISEQNEKLFF	TGTGCCATCAGTGAACAGAATGAAAAACTGTTTTTT
NA	TRBV4-1	NA	TRBJ2-5	CASTQVPQGVETQYF	TGCGCCAGCACCCAAGTCCCGCAGGGAGTGGAGACCCAGTACTTC
many	TRBV18	NA	TRBJ1-4	CASSRGRNEKLFF	TGTGCCAGCTCCCGCGGACGAAATGAAAAACTGTTTTTT
few	TRBV7-2	NA	TRBJ1-4	CASSYTQGFRSHGEKLFF	TGTGCCAGCAGCTACACACAGGGTTTCAGGTCCCATGGAGAAAAACTGTTTTTT
few	TRBV7-2	TRBD2	TRBJ2-5	CASSPQGTSGETQYF	TGTGCCAGCAGCCCACAGGGGACTAGCGGGGAGACCCAGTACTTC
NA	TRBV20-1	TRBD1	TRBJ2-7	CSAVRDRTTYEQYF	TGCAGTGCTGTCCGGGACAGGACGACCTACGAGCAGTACTTC
many	TRBV28	TRBD1	TRBJ1-1	CASRGTGGSEAFF	TGTGCCAGCAGGGGGACAGGGGGCTCTGAAGCTTTCTTT
NA	TRBV3-1	NA	TRBJ1-6	CASSKQDSNSPLHF	TGTGCCAGCAGCAAACAGGACTCCAATTCACCCCTCCACTTT
NA	TRBV4-1	TRBD1	TRBJ2-2	CASSRLPPGQGAANTGELFF	TGCGCCAGCAGCCGCCTCCCGCCGGGACAGGGGGCGGCGAACACCGGGGAGCTGTTTTTT
many	TRBV27	NA	TRBJ1-1	CASSLTRGSNTEAFF	TGTGCCAGCAGTTTAACCAGGGGCTCCAACACTGAAGCTTTCTTT
many	TRBV7-3	NA	TRBJ1-2	CASSSHGRANYGYTF	TGTGCCAGCAGCTCCCATGGGAGAGCTAACTATGGCTACACCTTC
many	TRBV20-1	TRBD2	TRBJ2-7	CSARDARSGSALYEQYF	TGCAGTGCTAGAGATGCCCGGAGCGGGAGCGCACTCTACGAGCAGTACTTC
few	TRBV6-1	TRBD2	TRBJ2-1	CASTALAGGAGEQFF	TGTGCCAGCACGGCGCTAGCGGGAGGGGCGGGTGAGCAGTTCTTC
many	TRBV14	NA	TRBJ2-1	CASSQEVDWSSYNEQFF	TGTGCCAGCAGCCAGGAGGTGGACTGGAGCTCCTACAATGAGCAGTTCTTC
many	TRBV13	TRBD1	TRBJ2-3	CASSATGDFTDTQYF	TGTGCCAGCAGTGCAACAGGGGATTTCACAGATACGCAGTATTTT
many	TRBV28	NA	TRBJ1-6	CASSFNSPLHF	TGTGCCAGCAGCTTTAATTCACCCCTCCACTTT
few	TRBV12-3/TRBV12-4	NA	TRBJ1-5	CASRQGNNQPQHF	TGTGCCAGCAGGCAGGGGAACAATCAGCCCCAGCATTTT
many	TRBV5-1	TRBD1	TRBJ1-2	CASRRTGEGGYGYTF	TGCGCCAGCCGACGGACAGGGGAGGGAGGATATGGCTACACCTTC
many	TRBV28	TRBD2	TRBJ2-5	CASSPGTSGYGFGRETQYF	TGTGCCAGCAGTCCGGGGACTAGCGGGTACGGGTTTGGTCGGGAGACCCAGTACTTC